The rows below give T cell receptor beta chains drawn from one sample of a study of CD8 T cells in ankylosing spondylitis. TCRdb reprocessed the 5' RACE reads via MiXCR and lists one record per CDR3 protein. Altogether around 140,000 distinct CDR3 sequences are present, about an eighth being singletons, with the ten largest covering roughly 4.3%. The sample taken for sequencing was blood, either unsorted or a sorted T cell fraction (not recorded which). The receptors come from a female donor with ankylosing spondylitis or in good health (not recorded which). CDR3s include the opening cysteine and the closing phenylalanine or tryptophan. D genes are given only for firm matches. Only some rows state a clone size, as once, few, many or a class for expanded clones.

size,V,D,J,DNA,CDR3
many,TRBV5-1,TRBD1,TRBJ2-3,TGCGCCAGCAGTCCCGGGACAGGGTTAACCACCACAGATACGCAGTATTTT,CASSPGTGLTTTDTQYF
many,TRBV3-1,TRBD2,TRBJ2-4,TGTGCCAGCAGCCAAGATAGGCGACTAGCGGGGGGGCAGAACATTCAGTACTTC,CASSQDRRLAGGQNIQYF
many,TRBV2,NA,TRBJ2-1,TGTGCCAAGAATCGTGGGGAATCATACAATGAGCAGTTCTTC,CAKNRGESYNEQFF
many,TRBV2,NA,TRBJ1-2,TGTGCCAGCGCCCCAGACCTTAACTATGGCTACACCTTC,CASAPDLNYGYTF
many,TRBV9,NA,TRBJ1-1,TGTGCCAGCAGCAGCGTTACAGGGAGCACTGAAGCTTTCTTT,CASSSVTGSTEAFF
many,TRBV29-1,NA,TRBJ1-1,TGCAGCGTTGGGCGGGTCATGAACACTGAAGCTTTCTTT,CSVGRVMNTEAFF
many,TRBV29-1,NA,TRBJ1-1,TGCAGCGTGCAGGGAATGAACACTGAAGCTTTCTTT,CSVQGMNTEAFF
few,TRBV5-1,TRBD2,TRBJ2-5,TGCGCCAGCAGCTTGGCCGAGGGACTAGGAGAAGAGACCCAGTACTTC,CASSLAEGLGEETQYF
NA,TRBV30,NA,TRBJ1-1,TGTGCCTGGAGTCACGCTGGGATGGGGACTGAAGCTTTCTTT,CAWSHAGMGTEAFF
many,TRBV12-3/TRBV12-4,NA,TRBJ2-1,TGTGCCAGCACTCTTTCCGGGACGGAAGACAATGAGCAGTTCTTC,CASTLSGTEDNEQFF
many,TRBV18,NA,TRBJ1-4,TGTGCCAGCTCACCCGACCGGAATGAAAAACTGTTTTTT,CASSPDRNEKLFF
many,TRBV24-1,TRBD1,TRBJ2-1,TGTGCCACCAGTGATAGCGTTACAGGGGGCTATAACAATGAGCAGTTCTTC,CATSDSVTGGYNNEQFF
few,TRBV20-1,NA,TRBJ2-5,TGCAGTGCTAGAGTCGGTACGCGGACCCAGTACTTC,CSARVGTRTQYF
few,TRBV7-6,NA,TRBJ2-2,TGTGCCAGCAGCTGGCGGCAGGGGATCGGGGAGCTGTTTTTT,CASSWRQGIGELFF
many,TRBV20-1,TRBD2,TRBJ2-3,TGCAGTGCTCAGACTAGCGGGAGCACAGATACGCAGTATTTT,CSAQTSGSTDTQYF
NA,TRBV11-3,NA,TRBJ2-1,TGTGCCAGCAGCTTACACGAGGGGAATGAGCAGTTCTTC,CASSLHEGNEQFF
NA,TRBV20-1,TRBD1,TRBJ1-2,TGCAGTGCTAGAGAGACAGGGATCTATGGCTACACCTTC,CSARETGIYGYTF
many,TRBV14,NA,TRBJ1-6,TGTGCCAGCAGCCAATCGAGGGTTTCACCCCTCCACTTT,CASSQSRVSPLHF
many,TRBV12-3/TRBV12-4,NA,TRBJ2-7,TGTGCCAGCAGTTTATCAGTGCGCTACGAGCAGTACTTC,CASSLSVRYEQYF
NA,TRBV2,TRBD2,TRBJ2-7,TGTGCCAGCAGTGCCGGGGAGGGCTACGAGCAGTACTTC,CASSAGEGYEQYF
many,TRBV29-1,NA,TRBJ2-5,TGCAGCGTTTCGGCAGTCCAAGAGACCCAGTACTTC,CSVSAVQETQYF
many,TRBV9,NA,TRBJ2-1,TGTGCCAGCAGCGTAGCTGCCTTTGGGGAGCAGTTCTTC,CASSVAAFGEQFF
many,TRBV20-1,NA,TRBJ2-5,TGCAGTGCTAGTTCGTGGATCCAAGAGACCCAGTACTTC,CSASSWIQETQYF
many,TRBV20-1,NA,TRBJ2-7,TGCAGTGCCAGGGAGCAGGGAAGAGGCTACGAGCAGTACTTC,CSAREQGRGYEQYF
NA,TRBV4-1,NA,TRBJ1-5,TGCGCCAGCAGCCCCAGATACGGGCAGCCCCAGCATTTT,CASSPRYGQPQHF
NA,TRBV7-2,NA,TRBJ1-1,TGTGCCAGCAGCTTAAACGGGGGGCGGAACACTGAAGCTTTCTTT,CASSLNGGRNTEAFF
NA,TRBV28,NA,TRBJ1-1,TGTGCCGCACTATTCTCCGAGGGGGTTAGGACTGAAGCGTTCTTT,CAALFSEGVRTEAFF
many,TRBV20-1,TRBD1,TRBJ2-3,TGCAGTGCCCGGGACCCGCAGGGGGTTTCAGATACGCAGTATTTT,CSARDPQGVSDTQYF
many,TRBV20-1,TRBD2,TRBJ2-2,TGCAGTGCTAGGGGGGGGGAACGTGGCGGGGAGCTGTTTTTT,CSARGGERGGELFF
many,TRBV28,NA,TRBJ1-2,TGTGCCAGCAGTTACATCTATGGCTACACCTTC,CASSYIYGYTF